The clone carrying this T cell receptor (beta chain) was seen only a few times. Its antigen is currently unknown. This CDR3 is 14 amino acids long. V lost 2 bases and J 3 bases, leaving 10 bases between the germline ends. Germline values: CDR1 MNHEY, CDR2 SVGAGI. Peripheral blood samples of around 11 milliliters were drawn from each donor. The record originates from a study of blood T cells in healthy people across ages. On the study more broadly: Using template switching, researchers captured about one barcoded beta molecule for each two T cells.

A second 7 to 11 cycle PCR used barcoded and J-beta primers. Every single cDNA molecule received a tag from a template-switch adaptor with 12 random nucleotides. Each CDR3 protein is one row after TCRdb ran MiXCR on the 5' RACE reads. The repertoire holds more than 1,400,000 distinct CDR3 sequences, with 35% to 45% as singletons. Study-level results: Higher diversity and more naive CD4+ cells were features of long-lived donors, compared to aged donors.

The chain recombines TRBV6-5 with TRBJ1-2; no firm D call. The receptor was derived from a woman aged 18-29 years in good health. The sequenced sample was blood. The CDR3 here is CASSYRGRDYGYTF. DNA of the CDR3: TGTGCCAGCAGTTACCGAGGGCGGGACTATGGCTACACCTTC.